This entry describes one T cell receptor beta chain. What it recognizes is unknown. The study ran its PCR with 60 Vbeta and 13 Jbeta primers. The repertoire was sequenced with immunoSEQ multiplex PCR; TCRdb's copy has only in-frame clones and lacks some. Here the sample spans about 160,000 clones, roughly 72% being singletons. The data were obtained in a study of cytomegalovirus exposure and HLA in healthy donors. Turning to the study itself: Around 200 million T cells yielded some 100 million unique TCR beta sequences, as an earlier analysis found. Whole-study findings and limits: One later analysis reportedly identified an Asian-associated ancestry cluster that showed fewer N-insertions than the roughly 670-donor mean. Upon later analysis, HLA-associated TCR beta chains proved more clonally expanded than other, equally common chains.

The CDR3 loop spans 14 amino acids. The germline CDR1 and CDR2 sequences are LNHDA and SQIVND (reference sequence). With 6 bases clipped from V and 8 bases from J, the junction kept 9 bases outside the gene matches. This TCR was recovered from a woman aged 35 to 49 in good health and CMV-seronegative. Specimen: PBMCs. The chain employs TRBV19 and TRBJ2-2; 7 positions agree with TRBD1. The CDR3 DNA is TGTGCCAGTAGCTCGACAGGGTTTGGGGGGGAGCTGTTTTTT. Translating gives CASSSTGFGGELFF.